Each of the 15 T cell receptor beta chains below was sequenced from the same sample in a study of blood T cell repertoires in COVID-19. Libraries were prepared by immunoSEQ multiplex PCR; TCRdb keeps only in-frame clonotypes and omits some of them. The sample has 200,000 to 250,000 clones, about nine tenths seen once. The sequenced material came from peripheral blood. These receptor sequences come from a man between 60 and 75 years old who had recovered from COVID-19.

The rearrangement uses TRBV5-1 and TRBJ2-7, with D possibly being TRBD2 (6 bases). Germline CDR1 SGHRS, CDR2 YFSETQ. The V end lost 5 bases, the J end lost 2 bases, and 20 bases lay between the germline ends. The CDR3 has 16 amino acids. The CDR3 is CASSMTGGTGAYEQYF. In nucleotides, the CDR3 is TGCGCCAGCAGTATGACTGGGGGGACGGGGGCCTACGAGCAGTACTTC. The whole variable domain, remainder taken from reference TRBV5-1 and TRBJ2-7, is KAGVTQTPRYLIKTRGQQVTLSCSPISGHRSVSWYQQTPGQGLQFLFEYFSETQRNKGNFPGRFSGRQFSNSRSEMNVSTLELGDSALYLCASSMTGGTGAYEQYFGPGTRLTVT.

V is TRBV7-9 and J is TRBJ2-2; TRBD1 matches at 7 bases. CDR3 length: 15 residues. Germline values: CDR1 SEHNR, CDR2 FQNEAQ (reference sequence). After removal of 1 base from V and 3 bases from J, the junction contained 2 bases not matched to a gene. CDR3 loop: CASSLGDRDTGELFF. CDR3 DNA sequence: TGTGCCAGCAGCTTAGGGGACAGAGACACCGGGGAGCTGTTTTTT.

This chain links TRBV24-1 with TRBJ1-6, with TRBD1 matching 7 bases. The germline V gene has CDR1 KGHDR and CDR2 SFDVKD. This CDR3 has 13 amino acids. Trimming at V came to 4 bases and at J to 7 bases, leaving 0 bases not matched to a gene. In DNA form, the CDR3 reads TGTGCCACCAGTGAACAGGGGAATTCACCCCTCCACTTT. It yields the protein CATSEQGNSPLHF.

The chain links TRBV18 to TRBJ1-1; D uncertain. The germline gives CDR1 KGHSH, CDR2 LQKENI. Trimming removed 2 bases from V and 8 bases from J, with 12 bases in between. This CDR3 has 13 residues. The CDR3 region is CASSPSSGREAFF. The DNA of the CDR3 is TGTGCCAGCTCACCAAGTAGTGGGCGAGAAGCTTTCTTT.

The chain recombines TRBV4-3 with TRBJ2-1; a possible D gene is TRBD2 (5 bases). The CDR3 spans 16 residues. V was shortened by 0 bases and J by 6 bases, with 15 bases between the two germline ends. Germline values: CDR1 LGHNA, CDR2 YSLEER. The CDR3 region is CASSQDLRGGLNEQFF. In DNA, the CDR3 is TGCGCCAGCAGCCAAGACCTTAGAGGAGGTCTCAATGAGCAGTTCTTC.

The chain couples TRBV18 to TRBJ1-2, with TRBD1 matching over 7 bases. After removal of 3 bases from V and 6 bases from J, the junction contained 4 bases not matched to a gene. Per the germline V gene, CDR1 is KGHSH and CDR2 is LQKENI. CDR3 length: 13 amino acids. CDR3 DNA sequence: TGTGCCAGCTCACCGAGACAGGGAGATGGCTACACCTTC. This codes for CASSPRQGDGYTF.

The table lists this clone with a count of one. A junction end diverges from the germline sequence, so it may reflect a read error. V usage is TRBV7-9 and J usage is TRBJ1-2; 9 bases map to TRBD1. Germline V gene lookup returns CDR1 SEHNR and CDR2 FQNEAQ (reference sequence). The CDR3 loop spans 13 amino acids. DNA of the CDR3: TGTGCCAGCAGCTTTTTCCGTACAGGGGGCGAGAACTTC. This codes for CASSFFRTGGENF. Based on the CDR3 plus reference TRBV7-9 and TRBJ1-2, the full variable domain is DTGVSQNPRHKITKRGQNVTFRCDPISEHNRLYWYRQTLGQGPEFLTYFQNEAQLEKSRLLSDRFSAERPKGSFSTLEIQRTEQGDSAMYLCASSFFRTGGENFGSGTRLTVV.

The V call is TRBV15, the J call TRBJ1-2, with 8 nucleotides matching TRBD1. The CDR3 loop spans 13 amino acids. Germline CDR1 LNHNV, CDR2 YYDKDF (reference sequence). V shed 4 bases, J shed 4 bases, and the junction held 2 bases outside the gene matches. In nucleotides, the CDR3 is TGTGCCACCAGCATGGACAGGGTCTATGGCTACACCTTC. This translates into CATSMDRVYGYTF.

The DNA for the CDR3 is TGTGCCAGCACCCCGGACGCGGGAGGGCCTCGGGAGCAGTTCTTC. Its protein product is CASTPDAGGPREQFF. V and J are TRBV28 and TRBJ2-1; TRBD2 matches 9 bases. The CDR3 is 15 residues long. The trim removed 7 bases at V and 10 bases at J, leaving 14 bases unmatched. The germline V gene has CDR1 MDHEN and CDR2 SYDVKM. Full variable domain (rest looked up from reference TRBV28 and TRBJ2-1): DVKVTQSSRYLVKRTGEKVFLECVQDMDHENMFWYRQDPGLGLRLIYFSYDVKMKEKGDIPEGYSVSREKKERFSLILESASTNQTSMYLCASTPDAGGPREQFFGPGTRLTVL.

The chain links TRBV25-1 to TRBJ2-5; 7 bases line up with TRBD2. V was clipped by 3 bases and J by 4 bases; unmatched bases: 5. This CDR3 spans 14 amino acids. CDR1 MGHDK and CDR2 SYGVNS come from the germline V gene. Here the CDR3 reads CASSDGSGGETQYF. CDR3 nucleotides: TGTGCCAGCAGTGATGGATCGGGAGGAGAGACCCAGTACTTC.

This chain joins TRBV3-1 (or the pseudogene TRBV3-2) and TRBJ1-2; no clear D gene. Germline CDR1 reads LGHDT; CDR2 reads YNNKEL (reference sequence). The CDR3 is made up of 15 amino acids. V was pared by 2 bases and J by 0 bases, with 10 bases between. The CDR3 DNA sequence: TGTGCCAGCAGCCAATGGGCAGAACCTAACTATGGCTACACCTTC. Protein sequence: CASSQWAEPNYGYTF.

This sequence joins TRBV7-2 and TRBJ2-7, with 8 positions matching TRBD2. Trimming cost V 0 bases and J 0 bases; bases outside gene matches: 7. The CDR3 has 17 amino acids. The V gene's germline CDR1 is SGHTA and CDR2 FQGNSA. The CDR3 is CASSLAPSGSSSYEQYF. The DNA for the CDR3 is TGTGCCAGCAGCTTAGCGCCTAGCGGGTCAAGCTCCTACGAGCAGTACTTC.

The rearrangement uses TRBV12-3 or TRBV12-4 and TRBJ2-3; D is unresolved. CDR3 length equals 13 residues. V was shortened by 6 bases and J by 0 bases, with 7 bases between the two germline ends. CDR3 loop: CASRASSTDTQYF. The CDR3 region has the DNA TGTGCCAGCAGGGCCAGTAGCACAGATACGCAGTATTTT.

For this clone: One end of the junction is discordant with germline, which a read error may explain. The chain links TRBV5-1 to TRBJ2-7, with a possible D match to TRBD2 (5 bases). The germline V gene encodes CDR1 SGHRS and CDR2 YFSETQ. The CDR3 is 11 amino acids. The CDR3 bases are TGCGCCAGCGGCCTTGAGGGCCCTGTGGACTTC. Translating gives CASGLEGPVDF.

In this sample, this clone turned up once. CDR3 in amino acids: CAIKRSTYNEQFF. The CDR3 nucleotides are TGTGCCATCAAGAGGAGTACCTACAATGAGCAGTTCTTC. The V gene is TRBV10-3, the J gene TRBJ2-1; D call uncertain. The V end lost 7 bases, the J end lost 2 bases, and 9 bases lay between the germline ends. The V gene's germline CDR1 is ENHRY and CDR2 SYGVKD. The CDR3 length is 13 residues.